This TCR beta chain was captured by sequencing in a study of Graves' ophthalmopathy and Graves' hyperthyroidism. General study points: Discrimination between ophthalmopathy and stable hyperthyroidism by a 13-signature model showed about 85% sensitivity and about 84% specificity.

Scientists amplified the TCR beta CDR3 regions from RNA transcripts. First-round RT-PCR employed HTBI primers, with a second-round multiplex PCR after it. TCRdb fed the multiplex PCR reads into MiXCR, producing one record per CDR3 protein. The data hold hundreds of thousands of distinct CDR3 sequences, with over 20% observed a single time. This clonotype was counted ten times or more. The antigen remains unidentified. J was trimmed by 0 bases and V by 3 bases; bases with no gene match: 5. The CDR3 has 15 amino acids. This chain links TRBV12-3 or TRBV12-4 with TRBJ2-7, with 7 bases identical to TRBD2. The receptor comes from a woman between 18 and 29 years old with stable Graves' hyperthyroidism. The material sequenced was peripheral blood. The CDR3 bases are TGTGCCAGCAGTTTGTGGGGGGGAAGCTCCTACGAGCAGTACTTC. Translated: CASSLWGGSSYEQYF.